These T cell receptor beta chains were read from a single sample in a study of T cell responses to AZD1222 COVID-19 vaccine. Assay used: immunoSEQ multiplex PCR; TCRdb lists only in-frame clones, some missing. The repertoire holds around 140,000 clones, with roughly nine tenths as singletons. The material sequenced was peripheral blood, taken 28 days after the second dose of the MenACWY control vaccine. The source is an adult who received the MenACWY meningococcal vaccine as a control. The CDR3 runs from the conserved cysteine through the conserved F or W. Fields, in order: V gene, J gene, clone size, CDR3 protein. Clone size is not always given. Where it is, it says once, few, many or a class for expanded clones.

TRBV7-2	TRBJ1-1	-	CASRNQGGNTEAFF
TRBV9	TRBJ2-7	-	CASSVSDLSSYEQYF
TRBV5-4	TRBJ2-2	-	CASSLGGGSAGELFF
TRBV29-1	TRBJ2-1	-	CSGDGLAGVDEQFF
TRBV6-5	TRBJ1-5	once	CASKPRTGSNQPQHF
TRBV20-1	TRBJ1-1	-	CSATANTEAFF
TRBV5-1	TRBJ2-1	-	CASSNLLAGGNEQFF
TRBV27	TRBJ2-1	-	CASSPGGYNEQFF
TRBV9	TRBJ2-1	-	CASSVGTSANNEQFF
TRBV7-6	TRBJ1-6	-	CASSLRTGGGNSPLHF
TRBV19	TRBJ1-5	-	CASSRRQGNQPQHF
TRBV19	TRBJ1-2	-	CASTNRQSTYGYTF
TRBV19	TRBJ2-5	-	CASSTQGETQYF
TRBV7-8	TRBJ1-4	-	CASSPSGEKNEKLFF
TRBV11-3	TRBJ2-3	-	CASSSQGSTDTQYF
TRBV19	TRBJ1-4	-	CASSSAATNEKLFF
TRBV5-8	TRBJ2-1	-	CASSSGLAGKQFF
TRBV9	TRBJ2-2	-	CASSVAGTGGTGELFF
TRBV21-1	TRBJ1-1	-	CASSKAGRGNTEAFF
TRBV5-1	TRBJ1-2	-	CASSTGQQEEGYTF
TRBV4-3	TRBJ1-2	-	CASSQFGGGSVGYTF
TRBV18	TRBJ2-1	-	CASSPLAGDSEQFF
TRBV9	TRBJ2-3	few	CASSVAGSTDTQYF
TRBV7-8	TRBJ2-5	-	CASSLFQGIRETQYF
TRBV10-3	TRBJ2-5	-	CAISESTGRGQETQYF
TRBV6-2/TRBV6-3	TRBJ1-5	-	CASSYKEGGGWDQPQHF
TRBV7-3	TRBJ2-5	once	CASSLGPSVETQYF
TRBV30	TRBJ1-1	-	CALHRGLNTEAFF
TRBV27	TRBJ1-6	-	CASSLRDRYSPLHF
TRBV11-3	TRBJ1-6	-	CASSPRAGSPLHF
TRBV28	TRBJ1-1	-	CASSTMGRGSRTEAFF
TRBV5-1	TRBJ1-1	-	CASSRDRGPNTEAFF
TRBV28	TRBJ1-2	-	CASSPGGGGYTF
TRBV27	TRBJ1-5	-	CASSPYSNQPQHF
TRBV19	TRBJ2-7	-	CASSDTRGISSYEQYF
TRBV7-9	TRBJ2-1	-	CASSLTSGGQYNEQFF
TRBV27	TRBJ1-5	-	CASSRTGGALEPQHF
TRBV7-9	TRBJ2-7	-	CASSQMSSSHEQYF
TRBV18	TRBJ2-3	once	CASSPVGSGRANADTQYF
TRBV19	TRBJ1-2	once	CASSIVLQGSGYTF
TRBV15	TRBJ2-5	few	CATSPQTETQYF
TRBV5-1	TRBJ2-3	once	CASSSGTGEDTQYF
TRBV9	TRBJ1-3	few	CASSVEAGSGNTIYF
TRBV6-5	TRBJ2-7	-	CASSPDRYEQYF
TRBV5-1	TRBJ1-6	-	CASSVTGGAYNSPLHF
TRBV5-6	TRBJ2-2	-	CASSLPSTGELFF
TRBV6-2/TRBV6-3	TRBJ1-5	-	CASSPTNPNQPQHF
TRBV27	TRBJ2-7	-	CASRGGQGTYEQYF